Below, 26 T cell receptor beta chains from the same sample are listed, as sequenced in a study of blood T cell repertoires in COVID-19. Assay: immunoSEQ multiplex PCR; the TCRdb copy retains only in-frame clones and omits some. The top ten clones hold under 4.5% of a sample with around 180,000 clones, approximately 90% of them seen once. The sequencing input was peripheral blood. The source of these receptors is a woman in her thirties with acute or convalescent COVID-19.

This clone showed up just once. The chain combines TRBV10-1 with TRBJ2-2; D unclear. V gave up 5 bases and J gave up 5 bases, with 12 bases separating them. Germline V lookup: CDR1 WNHNN, CDR2 SYGVQD (reference sequence). This CDR3 has 14 amino acids. Here the CDR3 DNA reads TGCGCCAGCAGTCCCTCCATGGCAACCGGGGAGCTGTTTTTT. Translated, it gives CASSPSMATGELFF.

J is TRBJ1-6 and V is TRBV19; D unresolved. The germline CDR1 and CDR2 sequences are LNHDA and SQIVND (reference sequence). The CDR3 runs to 13 residues. Trimming removed 1 base from V and 8 bases from J, with 6 bases in between. The CDR3 sequence is CASSIGADSPLHF. The CDR3 coding sequence is TGTGCCAGTAGTATAGGAGCGGATTCACCCCTCCACTTT.

The chain's CDR3 is CASSLGLADYEQYF. The CDR3 nucleotides read TGTGCCAGCAGTCTGGGACTAGCGGATTACGAGCAGTACTTC. The chain is built from TRBV27 and TRBJ2-7, with 11 bases matching TRBD2. Trimming removed 5 bases from V and 4 bases from J; junction bases left unmatched: 4. Germline CDR1 is MNHEY and CDR2 is SMNVEV (reference sequence). The CDR3 runs to 14 residues.

V gene TRBV6-6 combines with J gene TRBJ2-5; 7 nucleotides agree with TRBD1. This CDR3 comprises 13 residues. Germline assignment: CDR1 MNHNY and CDR2 SVGAGI (reference sequence). Germline trimming cut 5 bases from V and 5 bases from J; bases unmatched to any gene: 5. The CDR3, as DNA: TGTGCCAGCAGTCGACAGGGCCCGGAGACCCAGTACTTC. The encoded protein is CASSRQGPETQYF.

This chain's CDR3 is CASSSQSGGLNIQYF. In nucleotides, the CDR3 is TGTGCCAGCAGCTCTCAGAGCGGAGGCCTAAACATTCAGTACTTC. This sequence joins TRBV7-2 and TRBJ2-4, with a tentative D call TRBD2 (5 bases). Germline V gene data show CDR1 as SGHTA and CDR2 as FQGNSA. The V end lost 4 bases, the J end lost 6 bases, and 16 bases lay between the germline ends. The CDR3 extends over 15 amino acids. Together with reference TRBV7-2 and TRBJ2-4, the CDR3 gives the full variable domain: GAGVSQSPSNKVTEKGKDVELRCDPISGHTALYWYRQSLGQGLEFLIYFQGNSAPDKSGLPSDRFSAERTGGSVSTLTIQRTQQEDSAVYLCASSSQSGGLNIQYFGAGTRLSVL.

A word on this clone: One end of the junction does not line up with germline, which may come from a read error. Additional DNA sequences in this sample encode the identical CDR3. V is TRBV19 and J is TRBJ2-7; 15 nucleotides agree with TRBD2. The CDR3 is made up of 16 amino acids. Germline CDR1 and CDR2: LNHDA and SQIVND (reference sequence). The CDR3 DNA is TGTGCCAGTAGTATGGGGACTAGCGGGAGGTACTACGAGCAGTATTTC. It encodes CASSMGTSGRYYEQYF.

This clone was observed once. The CDR3 is CATSRGRLADNEQFF. The CDR3 nucleotides are TGTGCCACCAGCAGAGGTCGTCTAGCGGACAATGAGCAGTTCTTC. The chain recombines TRBV15 with TRBJ2-1; 7 bases fit TRBD2. Germline CDR1 is LNHNV and CDR2 is YYDKDF (reference sequence). J lost 5 bases, V lost 1 base, and 5 bases had no gene match. The CDR3 length is 15 residues.

The V call is TRBV4-2, the J call TRBJ2-3, with 8 nucleotides matching TRBD2. The V gene end was trimmed by 2 bases and the J gene end by 6 bases; junction bases not matched to a gene: 4. Germline V gene data show CDR1 as LGHNA and CDR2 as YNFKEQ. CDR3 length equals 14 residues. CDR3 nucleotides: TGTGCCAGCAGCCAACGCCGGGGGGGGGATACGCAGTATTTT. This codes for CASSQRRGGDTQYF.

This rearrangement joins TRBV3-1 (or the pseudogene TRBV3-2) to TRBJ2-1, with D possibly matching TRBD1 (5 bases). From germline, CDR1 is LGHDT and CDR2 YNNKEL (reference sequence). Trimming took off 4 bases at V and 5 bases at J, with 18 bases between the two ends. The CDR3 has 16 residues. The CDR3 DNA reads as TGTGCCAGCAGCCGAACTGCAGGGCCCGTTAACAATGAGCAGTTCTTC. Translating it yields CASSRTAGPVNNEQFF.

The chain uses TRBV30 and TRBJ2-1; TRBD1 matches at 10 bases. The germline CDR1 and CDR2 sequences are GTSNPN and SVGIG (reference sequence). This CDR3 has 14 amino acids. J was trimmed by 8 bases and V by 5 bases; bases with no gene match: 9. The CDR3 region has the DNA TGTGCCTGGTTAAATGACAGGGGGCGAGATGAGCAGTTCTTC. Translation: CAWLNDRGRDEQFF.

This chain joins TRBV15 and TRBJ2-1; 8 bases line up with TRBD1. Germline assignment: CDR1 LNHNV and CDR2 YYDKDF (reference sequence). This CDR3 has 16 residues. Losses at the gene ends were 1 base for V and 7 bases for J; bases not matched to a gene: 9. The CDR3 DNA sequence: TGTGCCACCAGCAGAGGCCAGGGGGCCCGGTTAAATGAGCAGTTCTTC. This translates into CATSRGQGARLNEQFF.

The count of this clone is one. The rearrangement joins TRBV5-1 to TRBJ2-1, with TRBD2 identical over 10 bases. V dropped 0 bases and J dropped 8; count of bases not matched to a gene: 8. This CDR3 is 16 amino acids long. Germline values: CDR1 SGHRS, CDR2 YFSETQ. CDR3 nucleotides: TGCGCCAGCAGCTTGGTTTCCCTAGCGGGAGTCGATGAGCAGTTCTTC. Protein: CASSLVSLAGVDEQFF.

The rearrangement uses TRBV19 and TRBJ1-6; perhaps TRBD1 as D (5 bases). Trimming removed 3 bases at V and 9 bases at J, with 15 bases between. Germline assignment: CDR1 LNHDA and CDR2 SQIVND (reference sequence). The length of the CDR3 is 15 residues. The CDR3 region has the DNA TGTGCCAGTAGTATGGGCAGGGTCGGAAGTTCACCCCTCCACTTT. Protein sequence: CASSMGRVGSSPLHF.

This chain joins TRBV13 and TRBJ2-2; 8 bases fit TRBD2. Per germline, CDR1 PRHDT and CDR2 FYEKMQ (reference sequence). V gave up 8 bases and J gave up 7 bases; unmatched junction bases: 9. This CDR3 is 14 amino acids long. The CDR3 is CASHRLAKNGELFF. In nucleotides, the CDR3 is TGTGCCAGCCATAGACTAGCGAAGAACGGGGAGCTGTTTTTT.

The CDR3 DNA sequence: TGTGCCGGGCGGGACGGCGGGAGGAACGAGCAGTACTTC. Protein: CAGRDGGRNEQYF. The chain carries TRBV5-4 and TRBJ2-7; 8 bases match TRBD2. Germline-derived CDR1 and CDR2 are SGHNT and YYREEE (reference sequence). V was clipped by 10 bases and J by 5 bases; unmatched bases: 11. This CDR3 is 13 amino acids long.

The J gene is TRBJ2-2, the V gene TRBV24-1; D is possibly TRBD2 (6 bases). CDR1 and CDR2 from the germline V gene are KGHDR and SFDVKD. Trimming took off 7 bases at V and 3 bases at J, with 8 bases between the two ends. This CDR3 has 13 amino acids. The CDR3 region is CATRGGDTGELFF. In nucleotides, the CDR3 is TGTGCCACCAGAGGAGGGGACACCGGGGAGCTGTTTTTT.

CDR3 nucleotides: TGTGCCAGCAGCTTTGAGGATCAGCCCCAGCATTTT. Encoded protein: CASSFEDQPQHF. This chain uses TRBV7-6 with TRBJ1-5; no reliable D call. This CDR3 is 12 amino acids long. V dropped 3 bases and J dropped 5 bases, with 5 bases sitting between them. CDR1 is SGHVS, CDR2 FNYEAQ, per germline.

The chain uses TRBV4-2 and TRBJ2-3, with D hard to call. V was pared by 0 bases and J by 0 bases, with 10 bases between. The germline V gene has CDR1 LGHNA and CDR2 YNFKEQ. This CDR3 contains 16 residues. The CDR3 DNA reads TGTGCCAGCAGCCAAGATAATACTAAGAGCACAGATACGCAGTATTTT. Its translation: CASSQDNTKSTDTQYF.

This chain links TRBV7-9 with TRBJ2-3; D is unresolved. The V gene lost 4 bases and the J gene lost 3 bases, with 5 bases spanning the gap. The CDR3 has 12 amino acids. In germline, CDR1 is SEHNR, CDR2 FQNEAQ (reference sequence). CDR3 nucleotides: TGTGCCAGCAGCTATCCGACAGATACGCAGTATTTT. Translated: CASSYPTDTQYF.

The chain couples TRBV6-5 to TRBJ2-1; 7 bases line up with TRBD2. There are 13 residues in the CDR3. Germline values: CDR1 MNHEY, CDR2 SVGAGI. V was clipped by 9 bases and J by 8 bases; unmatched bases: 10. CDR3 nucleotide sequence: TGTGCCAGTGGGGGGGTAGGTTTGGATGAGCAGTTCTTC. Protein sequence: CASGGVGLDEQFF.

The chain carries TRBV6-5 and TRBJ2-1; possible D gene TRBD1, 7 bases. V was clipped by 7 bases and J by 2 bases, with 12 bases between them. From germline, CDR1 is MNHEY and CDR2 SVGAGI. The CDR3 length is 14 residues. Written as DNA, the CDR3 is TGTGCCAGCATGGCGGGACAGACCTACAATGAGCAGTTCTTC. As protein: CASMAGQTYNEQFF.

The V call is TRBV28, the J call TRBJ1-1, with TRBD1 as a possible D gene (6 bases). Germline CDR1 is MDHEN and CDR2 is SYDVKM. Trimming took 5 bases from V and 0 from J, leaving 19 bases between them. The CDR3 sequence is 17 residues long. For the CDR3, the DNA is TGTGCCAGCAGTAAATCGTTGACAGGAGGAATGAACACTGAAGCTTTCTTT. This sequence encodes CASSKSLTGGMNTEAFF. Filled out from reference TRBV28 and TRBJ1-1, the complete variable domain reads DVKVTQSSRYLVKRTGEKVFLECVQDMDHENMFWYRQDPGLGLRLIYFSYDVKMKEKGDIPEGYSVSREKKERFSLILESASTNQTSMYLCASSKSLTGGMNTEAFFGQGTRLTVV.

In this sample, this clone turned up once. This CDR3 is CASSPHTGGSGNTIYF. The DNA for the CDR3 is TGTGCCAGCAGTCCGCACACAGGGGGCTCGGGAAACACCATATATTTT. The chain uses TRBV28 and TRBJ1-3; 9 bases agree with TRBD1. Germline assignment: CDR1 MDHEN and CDR2 SYDVKM. The trim removed 5 bases at V and 4 bases at J, leaving 9 bases unmatched. The CDR3 consists of 16 residues.

The V call is TRBV6-5, the J call TRBJ2-3; D is uncertain. CDR1 is MNHEY and CDR2 is SVGAGI in the germline V gene. CDR3 length: 11 residues. The V gene lost 6 bases and the J gene lost 8 bases, with 9 bases spanning the gap. CDR3 coding DNA: TGTGCCAGCAGGAGTTACGTTACGCAGTATTTT. Amino acid sequence: CASRSYVTQYF.

The chain recombines TRBV28 with TRBJ2-7; TRBD2 matches 10 bases. The CDR3 sequence is 17 residues long. Per the germline V gene, CDR1 is MDHEN and CDR2 is SYDVKM. The V gene end was trimmed by 3 bases and the J gene end by 7 bases; junction bases not matched to a gene: 15. As DNA, the CDR3 is TGTGCCAGCAGTTTCCTCCCGGGAGCGGGAGGGGGTGGTGAGCAGTACTTC. Translating gives CASSFLPGAGGGGEQYF.

The V call is TRBV28, the J call TRBJ1-1, with D maybe TRBD1 (6 bases). Germline values: CDR1 MDHEN, CDR2 SYDVKM. The CDR3 length is 12 residues. V was shortened by 6 bases and J by 10 bases, with 15 bases between the two germline ends. In nucleotides, the CDR3 is TGTGCCAGCAGCTGGGGGACAACGGGAGCTTTCTTT. Encoded protein: CASSWGTTGAFF.